Below, 9 T cell receptor beta chains from the same sample are listed, as sequenced in a study of CD8 T cells in ankylosing spondylitis. TCRdb processed the 5' RACE reads anew with MiXCR; each CDR3 protein has one entry. Counted here are some 30,000 distinct CDR3 sequences, approximately 14% occurring once; the ten biggest clones make up approximately 40%. Sequenced input: blood. The origin of the receptors is a male donor with ankylosing spondylitis or in good health (not recorded which).

There are a few counts of this clonotype. CDR3 sequence reads: CSASGRKGTEAFF. The CDR3 DNA reads as TGCAGTGCTAGTGGACGGAAGGGCACTGAAGCTTTCTTT. V usage is TRBV20-1 and J usage is TRBJ1-1; no reliable D call. The CDR3 totals 13 residues. Trimming took 3 bases from V and 4 from J, leaving 12 bases between them. The germline V gene has CDR1 DFQATT and CDR2 SNEGSKA (reference sequence).

This clonotype turned up a few times. The CDR3 DNA reads as TGTGCCAGCAGTCCAAGACAGTACAATGAGCAGTTCTTC. It yields the protein CASSPRQYNEQFF. The chain employs TRBV28 and TRBJ2-1, with D possibly matching TRBD1 (5 bases). Germline V gene sequence: CDR1 MDHEN, CDR2 SYDVKM. The CDR3 runs 13 residues. Deletions cut 5 bases from V and 4 bases from J, with 9 bases between.

This clonotype was found a few times. V gene TRBV5-1 combines with J gene TRBJ1-5, with D perhaps matching TRBD1 (6 bases). Germline-derived CDR1 and CDR2 are SGHRS and YFSETQ. Trimming left V 2 bases short and J 2 bases short, with 14 bases between. The CDR3 extends over 16 amino acids. The CDR3 region is CASSFSGVGGNQPQHF. The CDR3 bases are TGCGCCAGCAGCTTTTCAGGGGTAGGCGGCAATCAGCCCCAGCATTTT.

In its sample, this clonotype was seen a few times. This chain uses TRBV21-1 with TRBJ1-5. TRBV21-1 is a pseudogene locus. This CDR3 is built from 12 residues. CDR3 sequence reads: CASSKKCGPQHF. The CDR3 DNA reads TGTGCCAGCAGCAAAAAATGTGGGCCCCAGCATTTT.

This clonotype has more than one count but fewer than ten. The V gene is TRBV3-1, the J gene TRBJ2-5; 8 bases fit TRBD1. From germline, CDR1 is LGHDT and CDR2 YNNKEL (reference sequence). This CDR3 has 13 residues. V lost 4 bases and J lost 4; bases outside the gene matches: 2. The CDR3 nucleotides are TGTGCCAGCAGCCGGACAGGGCGAGAGACCCAGTACTTC. This gives the protein CASSRTGRETQYF.

This clonotype was counted at least ten times. CDR3 in amino acids: CAWSEIPTEAFF. The CDR3 DNA reads as TGTGCCTGGAGCGAAATCCCCACCGAAGCTTTCTTT. V gene TRBV30 combines with J gene TRBJ1-1; D is ambiguous. Germline V gene lookup returns CDR1 GTSNPN and CDR2 SVGIG (reference sequence). The CDR3 length is 12 residues. Trimming cost V 3 bases and J 8 bases, with 13 bases left between them.

In its sample, this clonotype was seen a few times. Here the CDR3 DNA reads TGCGCCAGCAGCTTGGTTCCGGGACCCGAAGGAAAACTGTTTTTT. Encoded protein: CASSLVPGPEGKLFF. The rearrangement joins TRBV5-1 to TRBJ1-4; possibly TRBD1 for D (5 bases). CDR3 length: 15 amino acids. The germline gives CDR1 SGHRS, CDR2 YFSETQ. V lost 0 bases and J lost 10, with 16 bases in between.

This chain links TRBV15 with TRBJ2-3; possible D gene TRBD2, 6 bases. V was cut by 1 base and J by 3 bases, with 17 bases left in between. Germline V lookup: CDR1 LNHNV, CDR2 YYDKDF (reference sequence). CDR3 size: 17 residues. The CDR3 sequence: CATSRVLTGDSTDTQYF. CDR3 nucleotide sequence: TGTGCCACCAGCAGAGTATTGACGGGGGATAGTACAGATACGCAGTATTTT.

This rearrangement joins TRBV7-8 to TRBJ2-2; D not resolved. This CDR3 region has 13 residues. Between the trimmed V and J ends, which lost 5 bases and 4 bases, there was a span of 8 bases. From germline, CDR1 is SGHVS and CDR2 FQNEAQ. The CDR3 spells CASSRALTGELFF. As DNA, the CDR3 is TGTGCCAGCAGCCGGGCCCTCACCGGGGAGCTGTTTTTT.